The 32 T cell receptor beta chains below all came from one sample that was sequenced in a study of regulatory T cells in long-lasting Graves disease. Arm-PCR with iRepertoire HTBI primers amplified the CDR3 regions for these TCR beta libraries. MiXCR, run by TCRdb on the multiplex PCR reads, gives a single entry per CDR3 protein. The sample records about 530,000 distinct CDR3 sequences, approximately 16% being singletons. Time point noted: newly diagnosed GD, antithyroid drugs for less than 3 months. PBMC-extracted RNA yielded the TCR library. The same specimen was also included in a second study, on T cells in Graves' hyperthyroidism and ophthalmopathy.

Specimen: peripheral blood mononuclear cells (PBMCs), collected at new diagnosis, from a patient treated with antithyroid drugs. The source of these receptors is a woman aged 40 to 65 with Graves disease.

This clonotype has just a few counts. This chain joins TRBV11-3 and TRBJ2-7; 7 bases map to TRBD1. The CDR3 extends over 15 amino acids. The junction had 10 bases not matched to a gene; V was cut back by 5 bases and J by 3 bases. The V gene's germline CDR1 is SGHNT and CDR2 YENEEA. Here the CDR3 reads CASSLGDSHSYEQYF. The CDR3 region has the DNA TGTGCCAGCAGCCTGGGGGACAGCCATAGCTACGAGCAGTACTTC.

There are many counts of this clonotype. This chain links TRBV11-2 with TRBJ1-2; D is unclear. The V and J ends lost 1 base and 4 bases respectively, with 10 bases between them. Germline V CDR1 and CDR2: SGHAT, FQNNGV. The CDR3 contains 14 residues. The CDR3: CASSLGGLGYGYTF. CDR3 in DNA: TGTGCCAGCAGCTTAGGAGGGCTTGGCTATGGCTACACCTTC.

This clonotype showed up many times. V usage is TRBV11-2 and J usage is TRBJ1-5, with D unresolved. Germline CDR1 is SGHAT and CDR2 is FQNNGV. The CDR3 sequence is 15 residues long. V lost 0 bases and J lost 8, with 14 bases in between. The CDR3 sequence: CASSLDPTEGEPQHF. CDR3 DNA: TGTGCCAGCAGCTTAGATCCCACAGAAGGTGAGCCCCAGCATTTT.

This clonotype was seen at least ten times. Here the CDR3 reads CASSLDADGYTF. The CDR3 DNA reads as TGTGCCAGCAGCTTAGATGCGGATGGCTACACCTTC. The gene calls are TRBV7-8 and TRBJ1-2; D ambiguous. V was clipped by 1 base and J by 6 bases, with 6 bases between them. This CDR3 is 12 amino acids long. CDR1 SGHVS and CDR2 FQNEAQ come from the germline V gene.

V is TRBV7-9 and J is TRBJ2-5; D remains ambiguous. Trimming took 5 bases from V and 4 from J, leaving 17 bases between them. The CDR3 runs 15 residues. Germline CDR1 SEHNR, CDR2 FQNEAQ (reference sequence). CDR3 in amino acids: CASSPRPGPGETQYF. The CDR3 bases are TGTGCCAGCAGCCCCCGGCCTGGACCAGGAGAGACCCAGTACTTC.

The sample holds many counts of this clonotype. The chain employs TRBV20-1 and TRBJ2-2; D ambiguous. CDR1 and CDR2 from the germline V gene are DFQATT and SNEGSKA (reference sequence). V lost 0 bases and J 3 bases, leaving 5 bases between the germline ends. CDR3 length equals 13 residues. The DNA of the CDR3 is TGCAGTGCTAGAGATCCGGACACCGGGGAGCTGTTTTTT. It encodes CSARDPDTGELFF.

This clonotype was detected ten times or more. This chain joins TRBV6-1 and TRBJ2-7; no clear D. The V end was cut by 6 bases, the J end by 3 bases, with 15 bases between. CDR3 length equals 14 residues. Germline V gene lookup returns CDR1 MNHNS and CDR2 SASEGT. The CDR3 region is CASSPSVHNYEQYF. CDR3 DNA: TGTGCCAGCAGCCCCTCCGTGCATAACTACGAGCAGTACTTC.

CDR3: CASSLAQGANSPLHF. In DNA form, the CDR3 reads TGTGCCAGCAGTTTAGCGCAGGGGGCTAATTCACCCCTCCACTTT. The gene calls are TRBV27 and TRBJ1-6; 8 bases are shared with TRBD1. J lost 6 bases, V lost 2 bases, and 3 bases had no gene match. CDR1 is MNHEY, CDR2 SMNVEV, per germline (reference sequence). This CDR3 spans 15 amino acids.

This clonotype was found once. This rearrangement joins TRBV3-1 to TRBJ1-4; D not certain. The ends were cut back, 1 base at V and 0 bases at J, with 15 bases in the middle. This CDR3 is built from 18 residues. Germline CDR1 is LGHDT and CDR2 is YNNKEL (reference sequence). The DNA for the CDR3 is TGTGCCAGCAGCCAAGGGAGCAGGTTATTGTCAACTAATGAAAAACTGTTTTTT. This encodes CASSQGSRLLSTNEKLFF.

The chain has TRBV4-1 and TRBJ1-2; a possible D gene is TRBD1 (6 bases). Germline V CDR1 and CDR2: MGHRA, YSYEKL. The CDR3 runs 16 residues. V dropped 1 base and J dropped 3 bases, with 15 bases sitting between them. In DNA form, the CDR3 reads TGCGCCAGCAGCCAAGGGACGGTCGGGACATACTATGGCTACACCTTC. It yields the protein CASSQGTVGTYYGYTF.

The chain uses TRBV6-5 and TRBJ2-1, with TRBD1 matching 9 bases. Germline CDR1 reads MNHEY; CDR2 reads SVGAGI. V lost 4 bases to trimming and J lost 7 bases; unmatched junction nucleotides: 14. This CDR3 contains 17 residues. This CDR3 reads CASSSIPPGTGWNEQFF. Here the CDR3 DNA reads TGTGCCAGCAGTTCCATCCCCCCAGGGACAGGGTGGAATGAGCAGTTCTTC.

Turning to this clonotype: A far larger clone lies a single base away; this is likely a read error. This CDR3 is CASSEGTGEQHF. The CDR3 DNA follows: TGTGCCAGCAGCGAGGGGACGGGCGAGCAGCACTTC. The chain joins TRBV2 to TRBJ2-7; D tentatively fits TRBD1 or TRBD2 (5 bases each). CDR3 length: 12 residues. In germline, CDR1 is SNHLY, CDR2 FYNNEI.

In nucleotides, the CDR3 is TGTGCCAGCAGCCAACTAGCGCCAAGGGATGAGCAGTTCTTC. Translated: CASSQLAPRDEQFF. The chain employs TRBV3-1 and TRBJ2-1, with D tentatively TRBD2 (6 bases). The CDR3 extends over 14 amino acids. Germline V gene lookup returns CDR1 LGHDT and CDR2 YNNKEL (reference sequence). Trimming left V 2 bases short and J 8 bases short, with 13 bases between.

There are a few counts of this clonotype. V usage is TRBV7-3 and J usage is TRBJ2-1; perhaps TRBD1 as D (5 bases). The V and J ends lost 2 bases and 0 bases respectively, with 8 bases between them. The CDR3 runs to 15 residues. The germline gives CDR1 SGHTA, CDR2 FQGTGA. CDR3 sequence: CASSLDDSSYNEQFF. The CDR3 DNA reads TGTGCCAGCAGCTTAGATGACAGCTCCTACAATGAGCAGTTCTTC. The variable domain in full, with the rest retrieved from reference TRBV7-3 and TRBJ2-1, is GAGVSQTPSNKVTEKGKYVELRCDPISGHTALYWYRQSLGQGPEFLIYFQGTGAADDSGLPNDRFFAVRPEGSVSTLKIQRTERGDSAVYLCASSLDDSSYNEQFFGPGTRLTVL.

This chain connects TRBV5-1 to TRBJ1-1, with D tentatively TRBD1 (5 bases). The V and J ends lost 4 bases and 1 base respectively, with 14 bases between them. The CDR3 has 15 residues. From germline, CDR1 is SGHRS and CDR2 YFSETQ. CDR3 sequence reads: CASSPAGQGNTEAFF. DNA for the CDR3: TGCGCCAGCAGCCCGGCTGGGCAGGGGAACACTGAAGCTTTCTTT. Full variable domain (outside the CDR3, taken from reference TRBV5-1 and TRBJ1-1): KAGVTQTPRYLIKTRGQQVTLSCSPISGHRSVSWYQQTPGQGLQFLFEYFSETQRNKGNFPGRFSGRQFSNSRSEMNVSTLELGDSALYLCASSPAGQGNTEAFFGQGTRLTVV.

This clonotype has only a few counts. The CDR3 DNA reads as TGTGCCAGCAGCTTAGAGGGACAGGGTGGGCAGTTCTTC. This sequence encodes CASSLEGQGGQFF. The chain has TRBV7-3 and TRBJ2-4; TRBD1 aligns across 9 bases. The J call may not be correct, given that the DNA end is closer to TRBJ2-1. Per germline, CDR1 SGHTA and CDR2 FQGTGA. The CDR3 consists of 13 residues.

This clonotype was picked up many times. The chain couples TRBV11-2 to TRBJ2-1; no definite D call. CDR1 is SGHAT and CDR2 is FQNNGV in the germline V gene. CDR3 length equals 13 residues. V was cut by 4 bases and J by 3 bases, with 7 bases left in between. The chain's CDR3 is CASSSSYYNEQFF. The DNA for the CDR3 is TGTGCCAGCAGCTCCTCCTACTACAATGAGCAGTTCTTC.

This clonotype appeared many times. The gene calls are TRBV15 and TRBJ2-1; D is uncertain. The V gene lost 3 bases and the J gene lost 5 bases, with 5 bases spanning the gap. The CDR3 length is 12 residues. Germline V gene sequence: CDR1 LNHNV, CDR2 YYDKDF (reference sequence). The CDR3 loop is CATSRTDNEQFF. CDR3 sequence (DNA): TGTGCCACCAGCAGGACGGACAATGAGCAGTTCTTC.

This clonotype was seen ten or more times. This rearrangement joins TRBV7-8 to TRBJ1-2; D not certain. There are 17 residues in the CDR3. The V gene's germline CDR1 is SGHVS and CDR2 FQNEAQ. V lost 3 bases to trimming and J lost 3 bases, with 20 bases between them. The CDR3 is CASSLAWTTQRDYGYTF. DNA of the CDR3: TGTGCCAGCAGCTTGGCTTGGACTACCCAAAGAGACTATGGCTACACCTTC.

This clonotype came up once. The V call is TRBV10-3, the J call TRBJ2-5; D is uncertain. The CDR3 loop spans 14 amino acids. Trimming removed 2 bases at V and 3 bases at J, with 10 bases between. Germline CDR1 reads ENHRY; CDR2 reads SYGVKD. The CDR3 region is CAISEEKPKETQYF. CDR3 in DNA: TGTGCCATCAGTGAGGAGAAGCCGAAAGAGACCCAGTACTTC.

CDR3 bases: TGTGCCAGCAGCTCGGACGGAAATTCACCCCTCCACTTT. Amino acids: CASSSDGNSPLHF. The rearrangement uses TRBV7-3 and TRBJ1-6; D call uncertain. CDR3 length: 13 residues. Germline V lookup: CDR1 SGHTA, CDR2 FQGTGA. The V and J ends lost 4 bases and 7 bases respectively, with 8 bases between them.

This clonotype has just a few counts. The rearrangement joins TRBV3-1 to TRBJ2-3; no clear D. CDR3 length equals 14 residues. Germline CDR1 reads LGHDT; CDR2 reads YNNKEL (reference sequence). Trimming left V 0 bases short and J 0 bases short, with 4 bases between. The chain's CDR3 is CASSQDQSTDTQYF. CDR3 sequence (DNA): TGTGCCAGCAGCCAAGATCAAAGCACAGATACGCAGTATTTT.

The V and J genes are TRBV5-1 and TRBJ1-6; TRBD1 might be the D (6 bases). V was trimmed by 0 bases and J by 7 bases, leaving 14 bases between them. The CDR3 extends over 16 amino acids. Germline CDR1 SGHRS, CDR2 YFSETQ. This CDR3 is CASSLDGTRTNSPLHF. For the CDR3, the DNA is TGCGCCAGCAGCTTGGACGGGACAAGGACAAATTCACCCCTCCACTTT.

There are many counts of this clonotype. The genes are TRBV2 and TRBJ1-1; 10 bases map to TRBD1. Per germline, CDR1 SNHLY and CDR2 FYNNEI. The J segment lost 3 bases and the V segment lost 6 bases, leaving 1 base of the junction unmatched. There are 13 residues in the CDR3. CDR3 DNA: TGTGCCAGCAGAGGACAGGGGGACACTGAAGCTTTCTTT. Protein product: CASRGQGDTEAFF.

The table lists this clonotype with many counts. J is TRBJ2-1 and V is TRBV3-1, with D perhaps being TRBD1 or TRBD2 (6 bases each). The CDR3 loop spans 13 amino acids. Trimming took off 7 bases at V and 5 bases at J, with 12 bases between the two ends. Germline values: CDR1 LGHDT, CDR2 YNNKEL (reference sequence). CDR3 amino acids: CASTRRGDNEQFF. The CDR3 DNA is TGTGCCAGCACCCGGAGGGGGGACAATGAGCAGTTCTTC.

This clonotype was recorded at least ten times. CDR3 nucleotides: TGTGCCTGGAGTGACGGGGAGGCTGATACGCAGTATTTT. This sequence encodes CAWSDGEADTQYF. The rearrangement joins TRBV30 to TRBJ2-3; TRBD2 might be the D (6 bases). CDR1 and CDR2 (germline): GTSNPN, SVGIG (reference sequence). This CDR3 region has 13 residues. The V gene lost 1 base and the J gene lost 6 bases, with 11 bases spanning the gap.

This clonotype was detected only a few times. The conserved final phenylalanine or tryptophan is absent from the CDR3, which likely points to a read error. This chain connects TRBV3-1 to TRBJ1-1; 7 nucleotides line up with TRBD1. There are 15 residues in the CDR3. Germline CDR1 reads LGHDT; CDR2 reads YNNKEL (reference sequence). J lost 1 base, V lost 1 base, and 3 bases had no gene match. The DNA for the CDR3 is TGTGCCAGCAGCCAAGCGGGACAGACGAACACTGAAGCTTTCATT. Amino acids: CASSQAGQTNTEAFI.

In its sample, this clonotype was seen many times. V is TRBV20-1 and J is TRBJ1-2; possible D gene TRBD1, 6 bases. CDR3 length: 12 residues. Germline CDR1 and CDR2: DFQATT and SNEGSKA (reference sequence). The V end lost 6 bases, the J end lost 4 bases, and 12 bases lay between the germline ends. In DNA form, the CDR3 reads TGCAGTGCATCTGGGGGGCTCTATGGCTACACCTTC. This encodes CSASGGLYGYTF.

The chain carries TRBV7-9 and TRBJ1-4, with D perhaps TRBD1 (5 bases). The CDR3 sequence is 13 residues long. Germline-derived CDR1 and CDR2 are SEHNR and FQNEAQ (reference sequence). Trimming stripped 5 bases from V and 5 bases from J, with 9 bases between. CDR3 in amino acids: CASSRQGNEKLFF. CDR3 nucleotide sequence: TGTGCCAGCAGCCGGCAGGGAAATGAAAAACTGTTTTTT.

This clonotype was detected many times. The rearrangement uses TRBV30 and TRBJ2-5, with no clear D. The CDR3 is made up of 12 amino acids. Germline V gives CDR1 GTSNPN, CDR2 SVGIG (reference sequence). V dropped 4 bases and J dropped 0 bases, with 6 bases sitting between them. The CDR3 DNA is TGTGCCTGGATACGGAACCAAGAGACCCAGTACTTC. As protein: CAWIRNQETQYF.

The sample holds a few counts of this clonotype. In DNA form, the CDR3 reads TGTGCCTGGAGTCCGGGACAGGGGTCAATTAATGAAAAACTGTTTTTT. Translated: CAWSPGQGSINEKLFF. The rearrangement links TRBV30 to TRBJ1-4; 10 bases map to TRBD1. The CDR3 totals 16 residues. J was trimmed by 4 bases and V by 2 bases; bases with no gene match: 7. The V gene's germline CDR1 is GTSNPN and CDR2 SVGIG (reference sequence).

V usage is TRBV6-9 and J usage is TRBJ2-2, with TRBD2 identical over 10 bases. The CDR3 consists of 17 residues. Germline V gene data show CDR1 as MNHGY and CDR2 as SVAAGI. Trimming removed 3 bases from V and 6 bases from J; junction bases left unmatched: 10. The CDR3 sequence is CASSYVAGGSIPGELFF. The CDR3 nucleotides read TGTGCCAGCAGTTACGTAGCGGGGGGCAGTATCCCCGGGGAGCTGTTTTTT.